Presented here are 15 T cell receptor beta chains from one specimen sequenced in a study of blood T cell repertoires in COVID-19. The table came from immunoSEQ multiplex PCR; TCRdb's copy has only in-frame clones and leaves some out. The data hold 95,000 to 100,000 clones, with roughly 86% observed a single time. The sample was peripheral blood. The receptors come from a woman between 25 and 40 years old with acute or convalescent COVID-19.

The rearrangement links TRBV27 to TRBJ2-7; 12 bases line up with TRBD2. CDR1 is MNHEY, CDR2 SMNVEV, per germline (reference sequence). The length of the CDR3 is 15 residues. J lost 5 bases, V lost 5 bases, and 7 bases had no gene match. This CDR3 is CASSQTSGGSNEQYF. The CDR3 DNA reads TGTGCCAGCAGTCAGACTAGCGGGGGAAGCAACGAGCAGTACTTC.

The chain is built from TRBV7-3 and TRBJ2-1; 7 bases are shared with TRBD1. J was trimmed by 5 bases and V by 2 bases; bases with no gene match: 0. This CDR3 is 13 amino acids long. CDR1 is SGHTA and CDR2 is FQGTGA in the germline V gene. CDR3 in DNA: TGTGCCAGCAGCTTAGGACAGGACAATGAGCAGTTCTTC. It is translated as CASSLGQDNEQFF. The complete variable domain, with remaining parts taken from reference TRBV7-3 and TRBJ2-1, reads GAGVSQTPSNKVTEKGKYVELRCDPISGHTALYWYRQSLGQGPEFLIYFQGTGAADDSGLPNDRFFAVRPEGSVSTLKIQRTERGDSAVYLCASSLGQDNEQFFGPGTRLTVL.

The chain has TRBV9 and TRBJ1-5, with D possibly matching TRBD1 (5 bases). There are 14 residues in the CDR3. Trimming cost V 5 bases and J 0 bases, with 9 bases left between them. Germline assignment: CDR1 SGDLS and CDR2 YYNGEE. This chain's CDR3 is CASSRGGSNQPQHF. As DNA, the CDR3 is TGTGCCAGCAGTAGGGGTGGTAGCAATCAGCCCCAGCATTTT.

The gene calls are TRBV27 and TRBJ1-1, with 7 bases that match TRBD1. With 5 bases clipped from V and 2 bases from J, the junction kept 8 bases outside the gene matches. Germline-derived CDR1 and CDR2 are MNHEY and SMNVEV (reference sequence). This CDR3 is 15 amino acids long. CDR3 DNA: TGTGCCAGCAGTGAAGGGGGCGCGGGAAACACTGAAGCTTTCTTT. Protein: CASSEGGAGNTEAFF.

This clone was counted between two and nine times. J is TRBJ2-7 and V is TRBV7-9; the match to TRBD2 covers 7 bases. Germline loops: CDR1 SEHNR, CDR2 FQNEAQ (reference sequence). This CDR3 is 13 amino acids long. V shed 5 bases and J 2 bases; nucleotides not matched to a gene: 3. The chain's CDR3 is CASSGGDPYEQYF. DNA for the CDR3: TGTGCCAGCAGCGGGGGGGATCCCTACGAGCAGTACTTC.

This rearrangement joins TRBV6-6 to TRBJ2-7; TRBD1 matches 12 bases. V was clipped by 5 bases and J by 7 bases; unmatched bases: 12. This CDR3 has 16 residues. Germline V gives CDR1 MNHNY, CDR2 SVGAGI (reference sequence). The CDR3 sequence is CASSRGQGAFLGEQYF. CDR3 nucleotides: TGTGCCAGCAGTAGGGGACAGGGGGCATTTCTTGGGGAGCAGTACTTC.

The chain employs TRBV29-1 and TRBJ2-7; weak D call: TRBD1 (6 bases). CDR1 is SQVTM, CDR2 ANQGSEA, per germline. The CDR3 contains 13 residues. Trimming removed 7 bases at V and 0 bases at J, with 13 bases between. DNA for the CDR3: TGCAGCGGGCTATCGACAGGCTCCTACGAGCAGTACTTC. Its translation is CSGLSTGSYEQYF.

In its sample, this clone was seen once. The chain combines TRBV5-1 with TRBJ2-7, with 7 positions matching TRBD2. The V gene end was trimmed by 7 bases and the J gene end by 2 bases; junction bases not matched to a gene: 9. The CDR3 contains 14 residues. Per the germline V gene, CDR1 is SGHRS and CDR2 is YFSETQ. CDR3 bases: TGCGCCAGCCGAGGGGCGGGGGTACCCTACGAGCAGTACTTC. Residues: CASRGAGVPYEQYF.

The chain combines TRBV9 with TRBJ2-7; 7 bases align to TRBD1. Trimming took 4 bases from V and 5 from J; bases not matched to a gene: 15. The CDR3 is 16 residues long. CDR1 SGDLS and CDR2 YYNGEE come from the germline V gene. CDR3 region: CASSPLQTGPADEQYF. The DNA of the CDR3 is TGTGCCAGCAGCCCCCTACAGACAGGGCCCGCCGACGAGCAGTACTTC.

This chain links TRBV19 with TRBJ1-5; 7 bases map to TRBD1. The CDR3 is 14 residues long. Per the germline V gene, CDR1 is LNHDA and CDR2 is SQIVND (reference sequence). The V segment lost 10 bases and the J segment 7 bases; nucleotides outside the gene matches: 13. This chain's CDR3 is CATTTIDRAQPQHF. The CDR3 DNA sequence: TGTGCCACCACTACGATCGACAGGGCCCAGCCCCAGCATTTT.

This chain links TRBV5-8 with TRBJ2-7; no reliable D call. Germline CDR1 reads SGHTS; CDR2 reads YDEGEE. Trimming took 2 bases from V and 1 from J, leaving 7 bases between them. The CDR3 has 13 amino acids. The CDR3 loop reads CASSFSGSYEQYF. CDR3 bases: TGTGCCAGCAGCTTCTCAGGATCCTACGAGCAGTACTTC.

V is TRBV7-6 and J is TRBJ1-1, with 9 bases identical to TRBD1. CDR3 length: 14 amino acids. J lost 5 bases, V lost 5 bases, and 6 bases had no gene match. Germline V gene sequence: CDR1 SGHVS, CDR2 FNYEAQ. The CDR3 DNA sequence: TGTGCCAGCAGCAACAGGGGGCAGGGTACTGAAGCTTTCTTT. It encodes CASSNRGQGTEAFF.

CDR3 coding DNA: TGTGCCACCAGTGATCCCGGGACAGGGGGCACACGTGCAGATACGCAGTATTTT. Encoded protein: CATSDPGTGGTRADTQYF. The rearrangement joins TRBV24-1 to TRBJ2-3; TRBD1 matches at 12 bases. The CDR3 consists of 18 residues. V was clipped by 3 bases and J by 4 bases; unmatched bases: 10. Germline CDR1 KGHDR, CDR2 SFDVKD.

In its sample, this clone was seen a few times. The V call is TRBV6-5, the J call TRBJ1-4; TRBD1 aligns across 8 bases. V dropped 2 bases and J dropped 7; count of bases not matched to a gene: 9. The CDR3 runs to 16 residues. CDR1 MNHEY and CDR2 SVGAGI come from the germline V gene. CDR3 loop: CASSYTNRGYGEKLFF. Here the CDR3 DNA reads TGTGCCAGCAGTTACACTAACAGGGGGTATGGTGAAAAACTGTTTTTT.

This clone has just a few counts. Other DNA sequences within the sample encode an identical CDR3. V usage is TRBV18 and J usage is TRBJ2-3; D perhaps matches TRBD2 (5 bases). The V gene lost 0 bases and the J gene lost 0 bases, with 7 bases spanning the gap. The CDR3 has 15 amino acids. The V gene's germline CDR1 is KGHSH and CDR2 LQKENI. CDR3 sequence: CASSPPGSSTDTQYF. DNA for the CDR3: TGTGCCAGCTCACCACCGGGGAGTAGCACAGATACGCAGTATTTT. Based on the CDR3 plus reference TRBV18 and TRBJ2-3, the full variable domain is NAGVMQNPRHLVRRRGQEARLRCSPMKGHSHVYWYRQLPEEGLKFMVYLQKENIIDESGMPKERFSAEFPKEGPSILRIQQVVRGDSAAYFCASSPPGSSTDTQYFGPGTRLTVL.